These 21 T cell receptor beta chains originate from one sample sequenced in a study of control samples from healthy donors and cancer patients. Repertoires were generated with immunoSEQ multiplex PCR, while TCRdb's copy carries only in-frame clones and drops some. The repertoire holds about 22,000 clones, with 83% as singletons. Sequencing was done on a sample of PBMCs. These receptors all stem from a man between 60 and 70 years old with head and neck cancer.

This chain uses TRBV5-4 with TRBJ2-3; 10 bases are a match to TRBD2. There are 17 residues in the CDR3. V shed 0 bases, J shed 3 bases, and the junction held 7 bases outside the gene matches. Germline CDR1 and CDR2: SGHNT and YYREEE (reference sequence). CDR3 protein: CASSLEAGGPSTDTQYF. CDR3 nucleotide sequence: TGTGCCAGCAGCTTGGAAGCGGGGGGGCCAAGTACAGATACGCAGTATTTT.

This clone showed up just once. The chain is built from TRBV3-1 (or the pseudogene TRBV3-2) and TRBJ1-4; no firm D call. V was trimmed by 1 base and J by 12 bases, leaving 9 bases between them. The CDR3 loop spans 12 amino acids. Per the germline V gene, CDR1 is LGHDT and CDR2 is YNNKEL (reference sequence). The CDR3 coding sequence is TGTGCCAGCAGCCAAGGAGGGCCCCAACTGTTTTTT. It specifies CASSQGGPQLFF.

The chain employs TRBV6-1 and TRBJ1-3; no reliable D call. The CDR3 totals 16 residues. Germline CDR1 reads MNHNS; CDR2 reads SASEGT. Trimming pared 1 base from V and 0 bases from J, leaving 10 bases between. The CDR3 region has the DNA TGTGCCAGCAGTGAAGTCTACAGCGACTCTGGAAACACCATATATTTT. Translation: CASSEVYSDSGNTIYF.

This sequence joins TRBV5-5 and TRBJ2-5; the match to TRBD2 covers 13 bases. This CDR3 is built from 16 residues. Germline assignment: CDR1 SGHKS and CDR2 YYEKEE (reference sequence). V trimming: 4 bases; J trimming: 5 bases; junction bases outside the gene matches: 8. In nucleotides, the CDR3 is TGTGCCAGCAGCGTTGGGACTAGCGGGGTCGGTGAGACCCAGTACTTC. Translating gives CASSVGTSGVGETQYF.

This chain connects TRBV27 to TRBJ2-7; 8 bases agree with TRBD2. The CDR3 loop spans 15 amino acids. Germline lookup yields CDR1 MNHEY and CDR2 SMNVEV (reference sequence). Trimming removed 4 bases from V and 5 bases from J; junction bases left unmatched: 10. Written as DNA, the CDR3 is TGTGCCAGCAGTTCTCCGGGACTAGGGATCCACGAGCAGTACTTC. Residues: CASSSPGLGIHEQYF.

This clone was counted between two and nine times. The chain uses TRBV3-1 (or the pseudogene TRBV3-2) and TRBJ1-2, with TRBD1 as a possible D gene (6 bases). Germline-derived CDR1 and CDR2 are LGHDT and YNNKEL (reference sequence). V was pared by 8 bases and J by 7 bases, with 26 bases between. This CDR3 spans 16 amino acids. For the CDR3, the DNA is TGTGCCAGCGTCCAATCTGGCGGTTTTGTGGACAGTGGCTACACCTTC. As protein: CASVQSGGFVDSGYTF.

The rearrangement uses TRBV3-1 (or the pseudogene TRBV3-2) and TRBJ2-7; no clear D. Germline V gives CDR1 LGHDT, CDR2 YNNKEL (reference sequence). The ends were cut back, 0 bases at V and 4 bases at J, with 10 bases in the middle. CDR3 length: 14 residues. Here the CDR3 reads CASSQDPQAYEQYF. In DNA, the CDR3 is TGTGCCAGCAGCCAAGATCCCCAGGCTTACGAGCAGTACTTC.

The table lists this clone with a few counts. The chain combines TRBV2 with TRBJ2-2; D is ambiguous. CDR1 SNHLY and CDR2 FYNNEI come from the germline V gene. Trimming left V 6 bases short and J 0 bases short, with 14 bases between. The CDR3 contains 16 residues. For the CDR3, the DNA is TGTGCCAGCAGCGCCGGCCTCCCTGCGAACACCGGGGAGCTGTTTTTT. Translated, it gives CASSAGLPANTGELFF.

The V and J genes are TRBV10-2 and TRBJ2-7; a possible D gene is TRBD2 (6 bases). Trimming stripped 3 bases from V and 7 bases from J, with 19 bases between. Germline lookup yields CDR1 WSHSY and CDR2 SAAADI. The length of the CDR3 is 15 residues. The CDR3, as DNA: TGCGCCAGCAGTGATAGGGGAGCGGGTGGGGATGAGCAGTACTTC. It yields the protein CASSDRGAGGDEQYF.

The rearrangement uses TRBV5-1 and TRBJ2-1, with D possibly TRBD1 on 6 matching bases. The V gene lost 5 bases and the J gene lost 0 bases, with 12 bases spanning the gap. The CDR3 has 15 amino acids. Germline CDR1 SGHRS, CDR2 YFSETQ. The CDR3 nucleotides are TGCGCCAGCAGTTGGGGGCTTAGCTCCTACAATGAGCAGTTCTTC. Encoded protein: CASSWGLSSYNEQFF.

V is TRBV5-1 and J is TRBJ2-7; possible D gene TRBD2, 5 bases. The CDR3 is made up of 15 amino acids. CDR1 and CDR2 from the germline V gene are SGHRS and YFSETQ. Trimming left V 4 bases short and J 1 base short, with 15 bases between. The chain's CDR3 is CASSLTRPGSYEQYF. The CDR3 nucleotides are TGCGCCAGCAGCCTGACGCGCCCGGGATCCTACGAGCAGTACTTC.

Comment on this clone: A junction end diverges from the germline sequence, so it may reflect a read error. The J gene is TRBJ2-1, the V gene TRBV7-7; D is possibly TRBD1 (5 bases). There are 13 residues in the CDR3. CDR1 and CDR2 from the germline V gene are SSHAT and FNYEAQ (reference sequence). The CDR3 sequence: CASSLVGANEQFF. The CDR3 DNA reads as TGTGCTAGCAGCTTAGTAGGGGCCAATGAGCAGTTCTTC.

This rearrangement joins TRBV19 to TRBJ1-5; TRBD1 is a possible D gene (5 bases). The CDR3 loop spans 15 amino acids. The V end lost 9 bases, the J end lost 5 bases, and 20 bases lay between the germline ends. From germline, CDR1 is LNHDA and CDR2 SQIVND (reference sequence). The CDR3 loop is CASHDSVWRDQPQHF. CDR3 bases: TGTGCCAGCCACGACAGCGTGTGGAGGGATCAGCCCCAGCATTTT.

The DNA of the CDR3 is TGTGCCAGCAGCCCAAGTAGCCGGGGGGACATTCAGTACTTC. It yields the protein CASSPSSRGDIQYF. The rearrangement uses TRBV11-3 and TRBJ2-4, with TRBD2 matching over 7 bases. Germline loops: CDR1 SGHNT, CDR2 YENEEA. The trim removed 5 bases at V and 8 bases at J, leaving 9 bases unmatched. This CDR3 has 14 amino acids.

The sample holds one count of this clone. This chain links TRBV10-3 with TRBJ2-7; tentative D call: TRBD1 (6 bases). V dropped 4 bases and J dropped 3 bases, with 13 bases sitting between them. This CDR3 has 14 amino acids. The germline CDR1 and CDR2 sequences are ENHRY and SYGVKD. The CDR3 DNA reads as TGTGCCATCAGTGTGGAACAGGGTATCTACGAGCAGTACTTC. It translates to CAISVEQGIYEQYF.

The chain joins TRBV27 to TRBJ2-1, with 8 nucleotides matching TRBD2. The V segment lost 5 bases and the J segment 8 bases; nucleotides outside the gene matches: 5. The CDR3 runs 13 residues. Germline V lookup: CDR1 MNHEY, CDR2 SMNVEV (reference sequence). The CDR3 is CASSRTGGDEQFF. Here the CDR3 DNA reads TGTGCCAGCAGTCGGACGGGGGGGGATGAGCAGTTCTTC.

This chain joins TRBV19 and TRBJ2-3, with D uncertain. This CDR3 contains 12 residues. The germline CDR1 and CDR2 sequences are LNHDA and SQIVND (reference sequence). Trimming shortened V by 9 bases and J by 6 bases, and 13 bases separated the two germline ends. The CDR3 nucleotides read TGTGCCAGCAGCTACCCCGGGGATACGCAGTATTTT. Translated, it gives CASSYPGDTQYF.

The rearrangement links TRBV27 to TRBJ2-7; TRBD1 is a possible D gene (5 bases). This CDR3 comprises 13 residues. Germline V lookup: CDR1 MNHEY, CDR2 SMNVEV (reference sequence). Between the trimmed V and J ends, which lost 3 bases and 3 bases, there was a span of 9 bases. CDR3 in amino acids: CASSLRQGYEQYF. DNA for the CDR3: TGTGCCAGCAGTTTGAGGCAGGGCTACGAGCAGTACTTC.

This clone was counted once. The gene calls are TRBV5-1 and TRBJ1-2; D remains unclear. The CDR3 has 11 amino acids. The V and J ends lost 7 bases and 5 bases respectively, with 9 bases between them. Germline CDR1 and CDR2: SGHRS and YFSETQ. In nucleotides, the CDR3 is TGCGCCAGCTCGAGCGAGTATGGCTACACCTTC. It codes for CASSSEYGYTF.

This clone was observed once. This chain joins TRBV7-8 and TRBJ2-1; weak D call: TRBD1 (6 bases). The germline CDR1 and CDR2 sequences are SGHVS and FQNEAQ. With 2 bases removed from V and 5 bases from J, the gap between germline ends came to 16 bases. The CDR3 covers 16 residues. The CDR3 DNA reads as TGTGCCAGCAGCTTAAGCAGGACAGCCTTTCACAATGAGCAGTTCTTC. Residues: CASSLSRTAFHNEQFF.

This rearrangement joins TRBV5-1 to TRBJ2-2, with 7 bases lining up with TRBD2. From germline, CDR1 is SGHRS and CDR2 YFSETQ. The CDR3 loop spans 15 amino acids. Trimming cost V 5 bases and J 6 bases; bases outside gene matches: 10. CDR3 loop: CASRFSSGNAGELFF. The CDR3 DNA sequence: TGCGCCAGCAGATTTTCGAGCGGGAATGCCGGGGAGCTGTTTTTT.